This T cell receptor (beta chain) was captured in a study of T cell responses to AZD1222 COVID-19 vaccine. General observations from the study: Donors, mostly white British, included more females; clonal diversity was possibly underestimated. Nearly half of unique spike-specific TCRs reportedly avoided B.1.351 and B.1.1.7 mutated regions. Repertoire collection took place solely once the T cell response had peaked. With two AZD1222 doses given, Spike-specific TCR breadth and depth both rose.

Trimming pared 2 bases from V and 6 bases from J, leaving 16 bases between. CDR3 size: 15 residues. CDR1 and CDR2 from the germline V gene are LNHNV and YYDKDF (reference sequence). A single count supports this clone. The antigen is unknown. Profiling relied on immunoSEQ multiplex PCR, and the TCRdb table lists in-frame clones only, not all of them. The repertoire includes roughly 200,000 clones, approximately 90% of them detected once, and less than 4.5% sits in the top ten. The receptor's source is an adult who received the MenACWY meningococcal vaccine as a control. This chain uses TRBV15 with TRBJ1-1, with a tentative D call TRBD1 (6 bases). The sequencing here drew on peripheral blood, taken 28 days after the second dose of the MenACWY control vaccine. CDR3: CATSRSLTGRPEAFF. CDR3 in DNA: TGTGCCACCAGCAGATCGCTGACAGGTAGACCTGAAGCTTTCTTT.